The TCR beta chain described here comes from a study of T cells in Graves' hyperthyroidism and ophthalmopathy. Study information: Peripheral blood samples were taken at initial diagnosis, prior to any treatment.

RNA transcripts were the template for amplifying TCR beta CDR3 regions. With the HTBI primer set, the TCR CDR3 went through a first round of RT-PCR. TCRdb analysed the multiplex PCR reads with MiXCR anew, one entry per CDR3 protein. The sample has about 640,000 distinct CDR3 sequences, less than 25% seen once. In this sample, this clonotype turned up a few times. Its antigen is unidentified. The study's findings and limits: Most expanded thyroid clonotypes above 0.001 recurred in blood. With a median lead of about 6.9 months before onset, the model predicted ophthalmopathy.

Sample: blood. This TCR was recovered from a man aged 25-40 years with Graves' ophthalmopathy.

CDR3 in DNA: TGTGCCAGCAGCCCTGAACTAGCGGGAGTGCCGGATACGCAGTATTTT. Amino acids: CASSPELAGVPDTQYF. This chain links TRBV11-2 with TRBJ2-3; 11 bases are shared with TRBD2. V was pared by 5 bases and J by 6 bases, with 10 bases of the junction left unmatched. CDR1 is SGHAT, CDR2 FQNNGV, per germline. CDR3 length: 16 residues.